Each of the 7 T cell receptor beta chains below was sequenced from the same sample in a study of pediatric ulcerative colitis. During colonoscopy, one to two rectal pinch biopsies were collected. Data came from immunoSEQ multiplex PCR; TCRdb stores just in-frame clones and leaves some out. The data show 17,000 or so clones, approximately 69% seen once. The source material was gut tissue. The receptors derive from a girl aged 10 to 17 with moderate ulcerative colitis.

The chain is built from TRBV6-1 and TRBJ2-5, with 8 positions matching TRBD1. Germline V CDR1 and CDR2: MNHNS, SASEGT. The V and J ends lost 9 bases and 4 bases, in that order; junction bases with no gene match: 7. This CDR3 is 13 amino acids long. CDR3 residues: CASRTGWLETQYF. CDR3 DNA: TGTGCCAGTCGGACAGGGTGGTTAGAGACCCAGTACTTC.

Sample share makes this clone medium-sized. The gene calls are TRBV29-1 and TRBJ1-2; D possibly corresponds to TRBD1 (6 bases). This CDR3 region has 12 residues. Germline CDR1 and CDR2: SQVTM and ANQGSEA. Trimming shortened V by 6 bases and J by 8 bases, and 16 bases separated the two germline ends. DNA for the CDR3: TGCAGCGTGTCAAACAGGGCCGGAGGCTACACCTTC. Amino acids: CSVSNRAGGYTF.

The CDR3 loop reads CADGRVVDTQYF. The CDR3 DNA is TGTGCCGACGGGAGGGTTGTGGATACGCAGTATTTT. J is TRBJ2-3 and V is TRBV6-5; 8 positions agree with TRBD2. The germline V gene encodes CDR1 MNHEY and CDR2 SVGAGI. With V trimmed by 11 bases and J by 6 bases, 7 bases remained unmatched. The CDR3 consists of 12 residues.

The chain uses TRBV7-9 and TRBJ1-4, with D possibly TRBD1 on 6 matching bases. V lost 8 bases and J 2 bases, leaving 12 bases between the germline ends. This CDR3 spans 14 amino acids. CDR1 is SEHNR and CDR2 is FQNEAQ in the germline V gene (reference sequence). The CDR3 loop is CASVRDTTNEKLFF. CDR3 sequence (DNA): TGTGCCAGCGTGAGGGACACGACTAATGAAAAACTGTTTTTT.

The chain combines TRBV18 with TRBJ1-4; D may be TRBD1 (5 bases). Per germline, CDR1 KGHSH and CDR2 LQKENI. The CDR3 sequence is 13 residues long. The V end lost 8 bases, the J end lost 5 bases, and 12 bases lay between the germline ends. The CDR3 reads CASKGLINEKLFF. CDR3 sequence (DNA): TGTGCCAGCAAGGGGCTTATAAATGAAAAACTGTTTTTT.

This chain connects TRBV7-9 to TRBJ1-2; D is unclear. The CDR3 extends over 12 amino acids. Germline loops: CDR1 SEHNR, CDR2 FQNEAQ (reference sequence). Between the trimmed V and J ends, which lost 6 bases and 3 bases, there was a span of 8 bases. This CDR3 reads CASSADHYGYTF. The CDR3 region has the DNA TGTGCCAGCAGTGCCGACCACTATGGCTACACCTTC.

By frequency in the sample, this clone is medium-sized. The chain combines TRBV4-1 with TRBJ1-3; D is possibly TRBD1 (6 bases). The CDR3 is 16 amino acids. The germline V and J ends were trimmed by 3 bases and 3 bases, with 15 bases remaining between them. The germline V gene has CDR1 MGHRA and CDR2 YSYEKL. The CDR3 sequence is CASSHNSGTSGNTIYF. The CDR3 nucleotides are TGCGCCAGCAGCCACAACTCCGGGACAAGTGGAAACACCATATATTTT.